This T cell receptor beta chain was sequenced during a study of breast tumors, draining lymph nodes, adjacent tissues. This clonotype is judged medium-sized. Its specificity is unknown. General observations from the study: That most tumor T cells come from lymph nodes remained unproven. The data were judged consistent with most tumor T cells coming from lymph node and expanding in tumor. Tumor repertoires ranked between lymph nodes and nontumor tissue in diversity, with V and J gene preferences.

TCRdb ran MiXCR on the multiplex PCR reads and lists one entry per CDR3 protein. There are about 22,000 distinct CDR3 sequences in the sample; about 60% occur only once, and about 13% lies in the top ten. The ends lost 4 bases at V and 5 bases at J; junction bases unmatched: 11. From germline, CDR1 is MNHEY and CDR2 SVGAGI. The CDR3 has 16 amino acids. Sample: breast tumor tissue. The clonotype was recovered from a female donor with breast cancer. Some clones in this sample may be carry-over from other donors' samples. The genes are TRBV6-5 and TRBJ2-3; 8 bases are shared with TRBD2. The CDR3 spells CASSSVRRGGGDTQYF. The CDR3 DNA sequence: TGTGCCAGCAGTTCCGTTCGACGGGGGGGCGGAGATACGCAGTATTTT.